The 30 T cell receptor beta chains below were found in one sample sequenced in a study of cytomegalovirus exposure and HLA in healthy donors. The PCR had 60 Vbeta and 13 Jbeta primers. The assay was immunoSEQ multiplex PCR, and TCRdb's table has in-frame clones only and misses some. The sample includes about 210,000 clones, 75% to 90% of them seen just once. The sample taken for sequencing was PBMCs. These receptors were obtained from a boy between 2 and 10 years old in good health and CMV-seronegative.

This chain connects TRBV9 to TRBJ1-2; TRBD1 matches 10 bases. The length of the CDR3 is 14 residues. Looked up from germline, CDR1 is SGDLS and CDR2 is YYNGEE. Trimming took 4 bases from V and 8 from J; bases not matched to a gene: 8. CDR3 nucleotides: TGTGCCAGCAGCCCACGACAGGGGGCGAAGGGCTACACCTTC. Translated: CASSPRQGAKGYTF. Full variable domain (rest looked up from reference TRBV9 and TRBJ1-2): DSGVTQTPKHLITATGQRVTLRCSPRSGDLSVYWYQQSLDQGLQFLIQYYNGEERAKGNILERFSAQQFPDLHSELNLSSLELGDSALYFCASSPRQGAKGYTFGSGTRLTVV.

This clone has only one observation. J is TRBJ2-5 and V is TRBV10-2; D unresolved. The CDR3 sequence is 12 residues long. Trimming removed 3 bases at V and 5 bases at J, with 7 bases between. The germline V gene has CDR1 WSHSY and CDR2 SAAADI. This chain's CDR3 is CASSDPRETQYF. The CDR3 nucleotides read TGCGCCAGCAGTGATCCCCGGGAGACCCAGTACTTC.

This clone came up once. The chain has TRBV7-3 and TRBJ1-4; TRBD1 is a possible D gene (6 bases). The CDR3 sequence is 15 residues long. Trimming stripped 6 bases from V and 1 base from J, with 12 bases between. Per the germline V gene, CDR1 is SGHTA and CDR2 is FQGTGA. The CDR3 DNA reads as TGTGCCAGCAGACGCCCACAGGGAACTAATGAAAAACTGTTTTTT. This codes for CASRRPQGTNEKLFF.

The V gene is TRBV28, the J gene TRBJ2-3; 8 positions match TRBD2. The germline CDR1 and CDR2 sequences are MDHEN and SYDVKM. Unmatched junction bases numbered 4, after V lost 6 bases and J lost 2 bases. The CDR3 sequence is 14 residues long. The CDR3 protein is CASRIAGLTDTQYF. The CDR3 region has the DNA TGTGCCAGCAGAATAGCGGGGCTCACAGATACGCAGTATTTT. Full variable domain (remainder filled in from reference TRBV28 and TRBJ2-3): DVKVTQSSRYLVKRTGEKVFLECVQDMDHENMFWYRQDPGLGLRLIYFSYDVKMKEKGDIPEGYSVSREKKERFSLILESASTNQTSMYLCASRIAGLTDTQYFGPGTRLTVL.

CDR3 amino acids: CAWSSDYEQYF. In DNA form, the CDR3 reads TGTGCCTGGAGCTCAGACTACGAGCAGTACTTC. This sequence joins TRBV30 and TRBJ2-7; D is unclear. Deletions cut 3 bases from V and 3 bases from J, with 6 bases between. The CDR3 loop spans 11 amino acids. The germline gives CDR1 GTSNPN, CDR2 SVGIG (reference sequence).

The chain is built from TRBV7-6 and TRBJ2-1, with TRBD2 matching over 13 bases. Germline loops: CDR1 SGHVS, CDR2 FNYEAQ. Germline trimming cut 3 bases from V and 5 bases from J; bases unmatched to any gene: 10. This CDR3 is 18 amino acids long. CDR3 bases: TGTGCCAGCAGCTTTACTAGCGGGGGGGCCGGATTGCACAATGAGCAGTTCTTC. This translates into CASSFTSGGAGLHNEQFF.

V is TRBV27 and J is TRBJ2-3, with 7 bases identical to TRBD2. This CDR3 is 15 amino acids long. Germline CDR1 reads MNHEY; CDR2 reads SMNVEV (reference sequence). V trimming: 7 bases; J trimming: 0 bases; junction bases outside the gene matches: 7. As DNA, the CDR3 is TGTGCCAGCACCCCCTTAGCGGGTAGCACAGATACGCAGTATTTT. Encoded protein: CASTPLAGSTDTQYF.

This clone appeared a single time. DNA of the CDR3: TGCGCCAGCGGACAGCCGGGGTCGGAGACCCAGTACTTC. This translates into CASGQPGSETQYF. The genes are TRBV5-1 and TRBJ2-5; the D gene is possibly TRBD1 (6 bases). In germline, CDR1 is SGHRS, CDR2 YFSETQ. The ends were cut back, 7 bases at V and 5 bases at J, with 15 bases in the middle. The CDR3 covers 13 residues.

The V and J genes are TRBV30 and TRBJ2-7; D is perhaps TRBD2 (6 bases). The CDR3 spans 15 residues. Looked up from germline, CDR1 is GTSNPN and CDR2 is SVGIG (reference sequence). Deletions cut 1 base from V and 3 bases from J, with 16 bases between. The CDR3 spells CAWSGGGSPRYEQYF. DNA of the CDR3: TGTGCCTGGAGTGGAGGAGGGAGCCCCCGCTACGAGCAGTACTTC.

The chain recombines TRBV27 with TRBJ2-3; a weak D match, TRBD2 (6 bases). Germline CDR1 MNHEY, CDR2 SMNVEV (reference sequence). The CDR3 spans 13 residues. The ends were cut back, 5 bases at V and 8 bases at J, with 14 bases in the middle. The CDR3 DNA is TGTGCCAGCAGTCGCGGGGAGATAGGTACGCAGTATTTT. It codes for CASSRGEIGTQYF.

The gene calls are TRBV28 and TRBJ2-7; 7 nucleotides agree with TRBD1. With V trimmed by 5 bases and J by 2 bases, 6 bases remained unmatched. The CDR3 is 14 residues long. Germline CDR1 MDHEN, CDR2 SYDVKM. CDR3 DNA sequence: TGTGCCAGCAGTCCCACGGGACAGCCCTACGAGCAGTACTTC. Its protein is CASSPTGQPYEQYF. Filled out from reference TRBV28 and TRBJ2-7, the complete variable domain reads DVKVTQSSRYLVKRTGEKVFLECVQDMDHENMFWYRQDPGLGLRLIYFSYDVKMKEKGDIPEGYSVSREKKERFSLILESASTNQTSMYLCASSPTGQPYEQYFGPGTRLTVT.

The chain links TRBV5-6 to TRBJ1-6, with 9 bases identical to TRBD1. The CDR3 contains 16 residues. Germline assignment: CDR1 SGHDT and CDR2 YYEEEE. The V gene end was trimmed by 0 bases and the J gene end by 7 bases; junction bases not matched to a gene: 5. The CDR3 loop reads CASSLVSDRGNSPLHF. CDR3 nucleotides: TGTGCCAGCAGCTTGGTGTCGGACAGGGGAAATTCACCCCTCCACTTT.

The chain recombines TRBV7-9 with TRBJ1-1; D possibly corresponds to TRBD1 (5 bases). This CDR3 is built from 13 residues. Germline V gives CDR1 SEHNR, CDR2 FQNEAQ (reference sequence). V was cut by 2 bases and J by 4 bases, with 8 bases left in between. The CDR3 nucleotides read TGTGCCAGCAGCTTATCAGGGCGCACTGAAGCTTTCTTT. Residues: CASSLSGRTEAFF.

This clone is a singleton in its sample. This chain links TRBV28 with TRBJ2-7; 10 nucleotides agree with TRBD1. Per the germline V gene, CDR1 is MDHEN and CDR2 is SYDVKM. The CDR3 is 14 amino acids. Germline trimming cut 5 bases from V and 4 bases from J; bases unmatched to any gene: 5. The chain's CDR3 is CASSRTGGTYEQYF. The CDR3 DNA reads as TGTGCCAGCAGTCGGACAGGGGGGACGTACGAGCAGTACTTC.

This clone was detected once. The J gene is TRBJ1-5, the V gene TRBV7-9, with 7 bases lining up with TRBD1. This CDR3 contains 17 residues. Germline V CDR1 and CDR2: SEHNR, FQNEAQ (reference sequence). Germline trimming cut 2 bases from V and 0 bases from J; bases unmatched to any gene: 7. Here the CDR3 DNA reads TGTGCCAGCAGCTTACGCGCGGCAGGGGGTAGCAATCAGCCCCAGCATTTT. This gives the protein CASSLRAAGGSNQPQHF.

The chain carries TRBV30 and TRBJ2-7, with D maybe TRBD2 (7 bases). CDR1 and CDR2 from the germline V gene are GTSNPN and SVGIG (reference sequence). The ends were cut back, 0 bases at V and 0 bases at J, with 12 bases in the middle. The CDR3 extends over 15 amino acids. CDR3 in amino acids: CAWSVKGGISYEQYF. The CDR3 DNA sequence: TGTGCCTGGAGTGTAAAGGGGGGGATCTCCTACGAGCAGTACTTC.

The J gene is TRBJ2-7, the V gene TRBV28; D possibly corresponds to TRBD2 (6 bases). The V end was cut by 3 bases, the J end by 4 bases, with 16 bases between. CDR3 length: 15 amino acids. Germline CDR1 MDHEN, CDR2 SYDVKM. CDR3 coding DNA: TGTGCCAGCAGTTTCGACACGTCCGGGGGATACGAGCAGTACTTC. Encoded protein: CASSFDTSGGYEQYF.

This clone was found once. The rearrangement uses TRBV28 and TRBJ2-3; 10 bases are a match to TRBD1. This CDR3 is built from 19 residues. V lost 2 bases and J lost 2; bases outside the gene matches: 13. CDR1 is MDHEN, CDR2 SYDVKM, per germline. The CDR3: CASSLEGTGEFSDTDTQYF. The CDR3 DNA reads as TGTGCCAGCAGTTTAGAAGGGACAGGGGAGTTCTCAGACACAGATACGCAGTATTTT.

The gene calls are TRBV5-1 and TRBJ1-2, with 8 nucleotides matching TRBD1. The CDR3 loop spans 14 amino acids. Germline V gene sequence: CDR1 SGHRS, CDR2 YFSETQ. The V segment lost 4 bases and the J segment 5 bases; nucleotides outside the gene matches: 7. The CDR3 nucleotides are TGCGCCAGCAGCCTCTTGACAGGGGATTATGGCTACACCTTC. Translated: CASSLLTGDYGYTF.

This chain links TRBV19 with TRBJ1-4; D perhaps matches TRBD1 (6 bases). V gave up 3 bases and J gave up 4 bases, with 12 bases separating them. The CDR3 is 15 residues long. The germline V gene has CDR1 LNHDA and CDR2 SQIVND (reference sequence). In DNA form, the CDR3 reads TGTGCCAGTAGTATGAGGGGGGGCCATAATGAAAAACTGTTTTTT. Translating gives CASSMRGGHNEKLFF.

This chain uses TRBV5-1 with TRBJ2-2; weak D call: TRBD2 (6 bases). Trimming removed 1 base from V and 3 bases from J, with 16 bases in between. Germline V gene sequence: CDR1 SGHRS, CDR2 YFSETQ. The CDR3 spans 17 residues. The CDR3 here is CASSLPEGRADTGELFF. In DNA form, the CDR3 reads TGCGCCAGCAGCTTGCCGGAGGGCCGTGCGGACACCGGGGAGCTGTTTTTT.

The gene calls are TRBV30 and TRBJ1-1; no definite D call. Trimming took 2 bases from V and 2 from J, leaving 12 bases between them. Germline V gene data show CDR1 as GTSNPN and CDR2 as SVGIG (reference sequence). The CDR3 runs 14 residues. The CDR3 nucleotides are TGTGCCTGGAGTTCAGGTGCGTCAAACACTGAAGCTTTCTTT. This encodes CAWSSGASNTEAFF.

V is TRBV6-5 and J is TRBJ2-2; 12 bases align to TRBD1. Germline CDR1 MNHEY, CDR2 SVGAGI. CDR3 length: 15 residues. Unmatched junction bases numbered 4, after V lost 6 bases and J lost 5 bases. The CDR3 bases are TGTGCCAGCAGACCGGGACAGGGGGCGACCGGGGAGCTGTTTTTT. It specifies CASRPGQGATGELFF.

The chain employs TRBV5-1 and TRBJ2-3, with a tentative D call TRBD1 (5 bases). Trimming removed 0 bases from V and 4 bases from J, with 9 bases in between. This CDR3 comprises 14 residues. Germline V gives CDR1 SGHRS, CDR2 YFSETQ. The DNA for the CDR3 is TGCGCCAGCAGCTTGGCCGGCAGGGCAGATACGCAGTATTTT. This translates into CASSLAGRADTQYF.

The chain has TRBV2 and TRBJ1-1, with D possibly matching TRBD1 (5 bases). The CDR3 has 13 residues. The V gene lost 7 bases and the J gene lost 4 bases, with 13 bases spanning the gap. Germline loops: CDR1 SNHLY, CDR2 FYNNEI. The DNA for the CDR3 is TGTGCCAGCACCGGGCGGGGGGGCACTGAAGCTTTCTTT. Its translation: CASTGRGGTEAFF.

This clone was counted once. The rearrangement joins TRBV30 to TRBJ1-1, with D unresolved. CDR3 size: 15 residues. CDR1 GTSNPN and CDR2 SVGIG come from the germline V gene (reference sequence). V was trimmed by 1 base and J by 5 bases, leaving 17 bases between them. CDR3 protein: CAWSGKRVENTEAFF. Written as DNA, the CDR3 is TGTGCCTGGAGTGGGAAGAGGGTAGAAAATACTGAAGCTTTCTTT.

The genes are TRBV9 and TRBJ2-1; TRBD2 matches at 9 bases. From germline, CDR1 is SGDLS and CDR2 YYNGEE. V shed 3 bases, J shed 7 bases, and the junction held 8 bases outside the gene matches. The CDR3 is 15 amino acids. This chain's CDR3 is CASSAEREVENEQFF. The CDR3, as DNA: TGTGCCAGCAGCGCCGAGCGGGAGGTGGAGAATGAGCAGTTCTTC.

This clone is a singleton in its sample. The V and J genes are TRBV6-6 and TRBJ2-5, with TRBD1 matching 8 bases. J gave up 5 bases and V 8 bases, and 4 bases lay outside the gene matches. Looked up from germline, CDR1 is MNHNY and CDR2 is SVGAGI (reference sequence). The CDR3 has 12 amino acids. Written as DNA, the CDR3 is TGTGCCAGCCGGACAGGGACGGAGACCCAGTACTTC. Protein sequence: CASRTGTETQYF.

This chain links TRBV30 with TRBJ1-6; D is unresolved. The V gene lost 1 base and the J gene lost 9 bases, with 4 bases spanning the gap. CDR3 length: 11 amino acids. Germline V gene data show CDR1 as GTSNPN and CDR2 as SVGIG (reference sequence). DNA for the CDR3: TGTGCCTGGAGTGAGAGTTCACCCCTCCACTTT. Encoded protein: CAWSESSPLHF. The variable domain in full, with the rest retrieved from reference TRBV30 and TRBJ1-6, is SQTIHQWPATLVQPVGSPLSLECTVEGTSNPNLYWYRQAAGRGLQLLFYSVGIGQISSEVPQNLSASRPQDRQFILSSKKLLLSDSGFYLCAWSESSPLHFGNGTRLTVT.

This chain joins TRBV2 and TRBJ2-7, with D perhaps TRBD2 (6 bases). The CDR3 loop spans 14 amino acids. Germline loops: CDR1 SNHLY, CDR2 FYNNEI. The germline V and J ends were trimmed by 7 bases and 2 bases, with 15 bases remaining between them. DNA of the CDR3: TGTGCCAGCATGAGCCAGCTAGCGCCCTACGAGCAGTACTTC. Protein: CASMSQLAPYEQYF.